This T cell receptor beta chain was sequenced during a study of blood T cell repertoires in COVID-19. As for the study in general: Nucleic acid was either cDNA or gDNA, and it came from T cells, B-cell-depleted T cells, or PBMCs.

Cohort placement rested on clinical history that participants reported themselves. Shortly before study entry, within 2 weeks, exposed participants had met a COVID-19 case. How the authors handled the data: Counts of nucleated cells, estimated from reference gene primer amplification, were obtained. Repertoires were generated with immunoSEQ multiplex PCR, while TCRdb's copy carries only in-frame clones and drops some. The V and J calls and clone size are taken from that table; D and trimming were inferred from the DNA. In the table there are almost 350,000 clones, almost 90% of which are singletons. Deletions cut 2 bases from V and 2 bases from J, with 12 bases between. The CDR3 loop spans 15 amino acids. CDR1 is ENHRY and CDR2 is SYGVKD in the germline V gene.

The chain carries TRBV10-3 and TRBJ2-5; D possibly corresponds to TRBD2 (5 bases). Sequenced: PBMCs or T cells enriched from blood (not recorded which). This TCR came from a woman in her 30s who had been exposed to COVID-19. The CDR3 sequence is CAISESRERQETQYF. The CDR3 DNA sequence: TGTGCCATCAGTGAGAGTCGGGAAAGGCAAGAGACCCAGTACTTC.